This entry lists 8 T cell receptor beta chains sequenced from one sample in a study of monozygotic twins with inflammatory bowel disease. TCRdb processed the 5' RACE reads again and assigns one entry to each CDR3 protein, with no DNA. This listing includes around 450,000 distinct CDR3 sequences. Sequences were obtained from blood. These receptors were obtained from a human donor with ulcerative colitis or Crohn's disease, or a healthy co-twin of an affected twin (not recorded which).

This chain uses TRBV7-9 with TRBJ1-4; TCRdb's assignment of TRBD1 cannot be checked, as there is no DNA. The CDR3 has 15 residues. The germline V gene encodes CDR1 SEHNR and CDR2 FQNEAQ (reference sequence). The CDR3 loop reads CASSPQEATNEKLFF.

This rearrangement joins TRBV18 to TRBJ2-5. This CDR3 region has 12 residues. Germline V lookup: CDR1 KGHSH, CDR2 LQKENI. CDR3: CASSAFQETQYF.

V and J are TRBV6-1 and TRBJ1-2; TCRdb proposes TRBD1, but this gene call is untestable without DNA. The CDR3 has 14 residues. Germline lookup yields CDR1 MNHNS and CDR2 SASEGT. The CDR3 here is CASTPTGANYGYTF.

The rearrangement links TRBV4-3 to TRBJ1-1; without DNA, the TCRdb call of TRBD1 cannot be checked. The germline V gene has CDR1 LGHNA and CDR2 YSLEER. This CDR3 is 15 amino acids long. This chain's CDR3 is CASSQGQGYPTEAFF.

The chain uses TRBV6-5 and TRBJ1-2; TCRdb's assignment of TRBD1 cannot be checked, as there is no DNA. CDR1 is MNHEY, CDR2 SVGAGI, per germline. The CDR3 extends over 13 amino acids. The CDR3 loop reads CASSFWQGYGYTF.

CDR3 protein: CASSLGPPGTEAFF. The chain couples TRBV6-2 or TRBV6-3 to TRBJ1-1. This CDR3 has 14 amino acids. In germline, CDR1 is MNHEY, CDR2 SVGEGT.

The chain employs TRBV6-2 or TRBV6-3 and TRBJ1-5; TCRdb's D gene call, TRBD1, goes unchecked for lack of DNA. From germline, CDR1 is MNHEY and CDR2 SVGEGT. There are 14 residues in the CDR3. CDR3: CASRLRQGNQPQHF.

The genes are TRBV5-1 and TRBJ2-3; TCRdb calls TRBD2, which cannot be checked without DNA. This CDR3 is built from 16 residues. CDR1 is SGHRS and CDR2 is YFSETQ in the germline V gene. CDR3 region: CASSTPSSGYTDTQYF.